This entry concerns a single T cell receptor (beta chain). As yet, its antigen is unknown. This specimen comes from a study of cytomegalovirus exposure and HLA in healthy donors. On the study more broadly: Researchers found that around 80% of over 350 genotyped donors fell within the Caucasian-associated ancestry cluster.

PCR primers comprised 60 Vbeta and 13 Jbeta primers. The repertoire was sequenced with immunoSEQ multiplex PCR; TCRdb's copy has only in-frame clones and lacks some. The data show about 88,000 clones, and the top ten clones hold 5% to 6.5%. Study-wide points: The study recorded 164 TCR beta chains that were cytomegalovirus-associated. High specificity and sensitivity for cytomegalovirus status were reported for the classifier.

Sequenced sample: PBMCs. This TCR came from a girl between 5 and 17 years old in good health and CMV-seropositive.

Written as DNA, the CDR3 is TGTGCCAGCTACGGGATGAACACTGAAGCTTTCTTT. The encoded protein is CASYGMNTEAFF. The chain is built from TRBV19 and TRBJ1-1; no firm D call. V lost 9 bases and J 0 bases, leaving 8 bases between the germline ends. The CDR3 sequence is 12 residues long. Germline CDR1 LNHDA, CDR2 SQIVND (reference sequence).